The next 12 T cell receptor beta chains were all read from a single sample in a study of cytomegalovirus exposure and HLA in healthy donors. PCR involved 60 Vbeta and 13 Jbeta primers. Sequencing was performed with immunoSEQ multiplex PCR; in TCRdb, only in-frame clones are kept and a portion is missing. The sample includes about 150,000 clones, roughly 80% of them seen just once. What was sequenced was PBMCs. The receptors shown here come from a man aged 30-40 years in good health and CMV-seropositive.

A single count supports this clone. For the CDR3, the DNA is TGTGCCAGCAGCGTAGAACGGGGGGTGGGGGAGACCCAGTACTTC. It translates to CASSVERGVGETQYF. The gene calls are TRBV9 and TRBJ2-5; 7 nucleotides match TRBD2. Germline V lookup: CDR1 SGDLS, CDR2 YYNGEE. V lost 0 bases and J lost 5; bases outside the gene matches: 7. This CDR3 comprises 15 residues.

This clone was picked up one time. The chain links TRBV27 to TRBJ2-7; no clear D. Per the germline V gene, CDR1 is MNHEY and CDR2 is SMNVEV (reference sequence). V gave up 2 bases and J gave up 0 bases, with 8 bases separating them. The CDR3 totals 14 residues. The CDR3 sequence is CASSLQFTSYEQYF. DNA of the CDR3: TGTGCCAGCAGTTTACAGTTTACCTCCTACGAGCAGTACTTC.

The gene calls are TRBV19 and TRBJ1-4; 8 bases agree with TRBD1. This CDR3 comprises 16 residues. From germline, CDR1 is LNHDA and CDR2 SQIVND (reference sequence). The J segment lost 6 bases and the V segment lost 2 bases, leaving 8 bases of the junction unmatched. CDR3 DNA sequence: TGTGCCAGTAGTATAATTTCAGGGGGCGATTATGAAAAACTGTTTTTT. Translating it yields CASSIISGGDYEKLFF.

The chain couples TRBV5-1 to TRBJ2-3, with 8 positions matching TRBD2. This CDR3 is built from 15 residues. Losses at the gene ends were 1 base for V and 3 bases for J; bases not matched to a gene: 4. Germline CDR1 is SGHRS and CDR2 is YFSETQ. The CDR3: CASSLFLAGTDTQYF. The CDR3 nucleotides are TGCGCCAGCAGCTTGTTTTTAGCGGGGACAGATACGCAGTATTTT.

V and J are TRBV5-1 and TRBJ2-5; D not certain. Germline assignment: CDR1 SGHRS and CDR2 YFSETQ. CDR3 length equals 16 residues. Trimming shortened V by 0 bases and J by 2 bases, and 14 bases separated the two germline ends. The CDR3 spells CASSLDLASKQETQYF. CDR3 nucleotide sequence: TGCGCCAGCAGCTTGGATTTAGCCTCCAAACAAGAGACCCAGTACTTC.

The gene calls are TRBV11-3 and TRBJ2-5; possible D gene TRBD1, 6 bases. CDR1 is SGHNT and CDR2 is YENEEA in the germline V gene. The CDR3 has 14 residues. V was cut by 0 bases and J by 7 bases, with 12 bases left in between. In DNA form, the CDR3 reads TGTGCCAGCAGCTTAGACACAGGGTCTGCGACCCAGTACTTC. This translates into CASSLDTGSATQYF.

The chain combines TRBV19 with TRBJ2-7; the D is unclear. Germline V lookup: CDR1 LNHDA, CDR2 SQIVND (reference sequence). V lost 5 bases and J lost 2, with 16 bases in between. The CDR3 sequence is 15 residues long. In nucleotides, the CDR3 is TGTGCCAGTAGTGCCCCCGGGTTCACTACCTACGAGCAGTACTTC. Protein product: CASSAPGFTTYEQYF.

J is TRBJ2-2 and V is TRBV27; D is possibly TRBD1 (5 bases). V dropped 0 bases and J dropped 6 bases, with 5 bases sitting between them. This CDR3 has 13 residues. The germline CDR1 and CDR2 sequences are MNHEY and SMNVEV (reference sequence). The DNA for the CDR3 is TGTGCCAGCAGTTTATCAGGGGCCGGGGAGCTGTTTTTT. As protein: CASSLSGAGELFF.

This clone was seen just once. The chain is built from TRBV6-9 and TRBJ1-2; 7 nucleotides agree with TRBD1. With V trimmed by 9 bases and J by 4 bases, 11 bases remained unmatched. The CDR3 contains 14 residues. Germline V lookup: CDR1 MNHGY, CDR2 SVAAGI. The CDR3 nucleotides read TGTGCCAGGATACAGGGGAGGATAGGCTATGGCTACACCTTC. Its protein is CARIQGRIGYGYTF.

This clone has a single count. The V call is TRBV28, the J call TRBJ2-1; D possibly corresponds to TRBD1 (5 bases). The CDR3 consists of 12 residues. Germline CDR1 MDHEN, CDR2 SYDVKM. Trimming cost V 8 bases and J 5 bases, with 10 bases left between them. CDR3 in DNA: TGTGCCAGCCTCGACAGACACAATGAGCAGTTCTTC. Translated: CASLDRHNEQFF.

CDR3 sequence: CASSFFRDTNQPQHF. Here the CDR3 DNA reads TGTGCCAGCAGTTTCTTCCGGGACACCAATCAGCCCCAGCATTTT. V is TRBV6-6 and J is TRBJ1-5; a possible D gene is TRBD1 (6 bases). CDR1 MNHNY and CDR2 SVGAGI come from the germline V gene (reference sequence). The CDR3 totals 15 residues. V shed 4 bases and J shed 3 bases, with 13 bases lying between them.

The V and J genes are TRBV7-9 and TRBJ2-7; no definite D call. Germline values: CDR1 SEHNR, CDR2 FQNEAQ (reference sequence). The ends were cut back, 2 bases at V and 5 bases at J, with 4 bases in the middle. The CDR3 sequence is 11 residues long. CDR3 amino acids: CASSLFNEQYF. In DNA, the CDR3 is TGTGCCAGCAGCTTATTTAACGAGCAGTACTTC.